The following is a T cell receptor beta chain sequence with its context. The sample is drawn from a study of shared clonotypes between healthy human individuals. CDR1 and CDR2 (germline): SGHRS, YFSETQ. Deletions cut 4 bases from V and 2 bases from J, with 13 bases between. The CDR3 length is 14 residues. Clones were sequenced by immunoSEQ multiplex PCR, and TCRdb holds only the in-frame ones, with some missing. The sample has a few hundred thousand clones, around 80% seen once. The chain carries TRBV5-1 and TRBJ2-7; TRBD2 is a possible D gene (6 bases). The source of this sequence is a woman aged 40 to 50 in good health. Some clones in this sample may be carry-over from other donors' samples. The sequencing input was PBMCs. The CDR3 DNA sequence: TGCGCCAGCAGCCCGGGAGACCCACCCTACGAGCAGTACTTC. It encodes CASSPGDPPYEQYF.